Listed below are T cell receptor beta chains from one sample, sequenced in a study of human T cells and chemical hapten exposure. From the RACE reads, TCRdb called clonotypes with MiXCR, one entry per CDR3 protein. The sample contains over 45,000 distinct CDR3 sequences, over 7.5% of which appear only once. Sequenced material: whole blood, taken in connection with sensitization to the hapten diphenylcyclopropenone (DPC). These receptors all stem from a woman aged 40-49 years with alopecia areata. Some clones in this sample may be carry-over from other donors' samples. CDR3s include the opening cysteine and the closing phenylalanine or tryptophan. Each record gives: CDR3 DNA, CDR3 protein, D gene, J gene, clone size, V gene. A D gene is named only where the DNA matches it firmly. Not every row has a clone size; where given, it reads once, few, many or a size class.

cdr3_nt: TGTGCCGTGGGACACGGAGGCACTGAAGCTTTCTTT; cdr3_aa: CAVGHGGTEAFF; d_call: NA; j_call: TRBJ1-1; clone_size: many; v_call: TRBV7-9
cdr3_nt: TGTGCCAGCAGCTTGGATCCCGGGAGACCTACCGGGGAGCTGTTTTTT; cdr3_aa: CASSLDPGRPTGELFF; d_call: NA; j_call: TRBJ2-2; clone_size: few; v_call: TRBV5-6
cdr3_nt: TGTGCCAGCAGTTACGAGCCCCTGGCAGGCTATGGCTACACCTTC; cdr3_aa: CASSYEPLAGYGYTF; d_call: NA; j_call: TRBJ1-2; clone_size: many; v_call: TRBV6-6
cdr3_nt: TGCAGTGCTAGAATCGACAGGGGTTCCTGGGGCCGAGAGACCCAGTACTTC; cdr3_aa: CSARIDRGSWGRETQYF; d_call: TRBD1; j_call: TRBJ2-5; clone_size: NA; v_call: TRBV20-1
cdr3_nt: TGCGCCAGCAGACTCATAGTCGGGGGGGCGTCAGGGGAGCTGTTTTTT; cdr3_aa: CASRLIVGGASGELFF; d_call: TRBD2; j_call: TRBJ2-2; clone_size: NA; v_call: TRBV4-1
cdr3_nt: TGCAGCGTATCCGGACCCGGGGCAGAGCAGTTCTTC; cdr3_aa: CSVSGPGAEQFF; d_call: NA; j_call: TRBJ2-1; clone_size: NA; v_call: TRBV29-1
cdr3_nt: TGTGCCAGCTCACCATTAGAAGCGGGGGGAATTTACAATGAGCAGTTCTTC; cdr3_aa: CASSPLEAGGIYNEQFF; d_call: TRBD2; j_call: TRBJ2-1; clone_size: few; v_call: TRBV18
cdr3_nt: TGTGCCAGCAGCGTCCAAACAGGGGGCACTGAAGCTTTCTTT; cdr3_aa: CASSVQTGGTEAFF; d_call: TRBD1; j_call: TRBJ1-1; clone_size: many; v_call: TRBV9
cdr3_nt: TGTGCCAGCAGCCTACGGACAGGGCGCACCGGGGAGCTGTTTTTT; cdr3_aa: CASSLRTGRTGELFF; d_call: TRBD1; j_call: TRBJ2-2; clone_size: many; v_call: TRBV6-1
cdr3_nt: TGCGCCAGCAGCCAAGACAGGGGGGCCTATGGCTACACCTTC; cdr3_aa: CASSQDRGAYGYTF; d_call: TRBD1; j_call: TRBJ1-2; clone_size: many; v_call: TRBV4-3
cdr3_nt: TGTGCCAGCAGTTTAAACAGGGGCCTCTATGGCTACACCTTC; cdr3_aa: CASSLNRGLYGYTF; d_call: TRBD1; j_call: TRBJ1-2; clone_size: many; v_call: TRBV28
cdr3_nt: TGTGCCATCAGTGACCAGGACCGGAGCTACACCTTC; cdr3_aa: CAISDQDRSYTF; d_call: NA; j_call: TRBJ1-2; clone_size: NA; v_call: TRBV10-3
cdr3_nt: TGTGCCAGCAGCTTACAAAGACACCCGAACACTGAAGCTTTCTTT; cdr3_aa: CASSLQRHPNTEAFF; d_call: NA; j_call: TRBJ1-1; clone_size: NA; v_call: TRBV7-2
cdr3_nt: TGTGCCAGCAGTTTTCTGAACACTGAAGCTTTCTTT; cdr3_aa: CASSFLNTEAFF; d_call: NA; j_call: TRBJ1-1; clone_size: many; v_call: TRBV28
cdr3_nt: TGTGCCAGCAGTTACCCCGCAGGGAACACCATATATTTT; cdr3_aa: CASSYPAGNTIYF; d_call: NA; j_call: TRBJ1-3; clone_size: many; v_call: TRBV12-3/TRBV12-4
cdr3_nt: TGTGCCAGCGCCAGGGACTATAGCAATCAGCCCCAGCATTTT; cdr3_aa: CASARDYSNQPQHF; d_call: NA; j_call: TRBJ1-5; clone_size: many; v_call: TRBV6-5
cdr3_nt: TGTGCCAGCAGCTTGGACGGGGTTCGGTTGAGCAATCAGCCCCAGCATTTT; cdr3_aa: CASSLDGVRLSNQPQHF; d_call: NA; j_call: TRBJ1-5; clone_size: many; v_call: TRBV5-5
cdr3_nt: TGTGCCAGCAGCCAAGATGATTGGGGCTTAAAACAAGAGACCCAGTACTTC; cdr3_aa: CASSQDDWGLKQETQYF; d_call: NA; j_call: TRBJ2-5; clone_size: NA; v_call: TRBV14
cdr3_nt: TGCAGCGTTGCGCAGGAGGGCGGGCCCCAGCATTTT; cdr3_aa: CSVAQEGGPQHF; d_call: NA; j_call: TRBJ1-5; clone_size: NA; v_call: TRBV29-1